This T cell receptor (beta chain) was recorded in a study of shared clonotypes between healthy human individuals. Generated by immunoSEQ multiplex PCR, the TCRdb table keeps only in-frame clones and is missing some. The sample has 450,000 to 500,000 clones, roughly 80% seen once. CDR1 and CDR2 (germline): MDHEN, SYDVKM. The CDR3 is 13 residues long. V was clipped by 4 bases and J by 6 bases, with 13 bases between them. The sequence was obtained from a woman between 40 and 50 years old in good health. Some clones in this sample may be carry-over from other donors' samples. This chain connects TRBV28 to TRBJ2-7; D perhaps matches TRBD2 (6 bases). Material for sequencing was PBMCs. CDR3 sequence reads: CASSSPGVAEQYF. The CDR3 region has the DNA TGTGCCAGCAGTTCCCCGGGGGTAGCCGAGCAGTACTTC.